The 27 T cell receptor beta chains in this list originate from one sample, sequenced in a study of blood T cells in healthy people across ages. The second PCR ran about 6 to 12 cycles with a sample-barcoded 5' primer and J-beta primers. TCRdb ran MiXCR on the 5' RACE reads and lists one entry per CDR3 protein. The data contain approximately 600,000 distinct CDR3 sequences, roughly 53% of them singletons. Sequencing was carried out using blood. All receptors come from a man in his sixties in good health.

The chain couples TRBV7-9 to TRBJ1-2, with 10 bases lining up with TRBD1. Germline V CDR1 and CDR2: SEHNR, FQNEAQ (reference sequence). The CDR3 is made up of 15 amino acids. Germline trimming cut 6 bases from V and 8 bases from J; bases unmatched to any gene: 12. This CDR3 is CASSLGQGLPGGYTF. For the CDR3, the DNA is TGTGCCAGCAGTCTGGGACAGGGGCTCCCGGGAGGCTACACCTTC.

This chain uses TRBV5-1 with TRBJ2-3; 8 bases align to TRBD1. Trimming at V came to 0 bases and at J to 3 bases, leaving 3 bases not matched to a gene. Looked up from germline, CDR1 is SGHRS and CDR2 is YFSETQ. The CDR3 runs 15 residues. The DNA of the CDR3 is TGCGCCAGCAGCTTGGAACAGGGGGGAACAGATACGCAGTATTTT. It specifies CASSLEQGGTDTQYF.

This clonotype was observed at least ten times. The chain combines TRBV20-1 with TRBJ2-5, with D perhaps given as TRBD1 or TRBD2 (5 bases each). The germline V and J ends were trimmed by 1 base and 0 bases, with 9 bases remaining between them. Germline lookup yields CDR1 DFQATT and CDR2 SNEGSKA (reference sequence). This CDR3 region has 14 residues. This CDR3 reads CSARGWGNQETQYF. CDR3 in DNA: TGCAGTGCTAGAGGTTGGGGGAACCAAGAGACCCAGTACTTC.

The rearrangement uses TRBV11-2 and TRBJ2-5; 11 bases agree with TRBD2. CDR3 length equals 16 residues. Germline V gene lookup returns CDR1 SGHAT and CDR2 FQNNGV. Trimming cost V 5 bases and J 11 bases; bases outside gene matches: 16. The CDR3, as DNA: TGTGCCAGCAGCGTTAGCGGGGGGGGCCGGTGGAATGAGCAGTACTTC. As protein: CASSVSGGGRWNEQYF. Full variable domain (remainder filled in from reference TRBV11-2 and TRBJ2-5): EAGVAQSPRYKIIEKRQSVAFWCNPISGHATLYWYQQILGQGPKLLIQFQNNGVVDDSQLPKDRFSAERLKGVDSTLKIQPAKLEDSAVYLCASSVSGGGRWNEQYFGPGTRLLVL.

The chain uses TRBV28 and TRBJ2-3; D unresolved. This CDR3 spans 12 amino acids. Germline loops: CDR1 MDHEN, CDR2 SYDVKM. Trimming stripped 7 bases from V and 2 bases from J, with 7 bases between. DNA of the CDR3: TGTGCCAGCACCGATACCACAGATACGCAGTATTTT. It translates to CASTDTTDTQYF.

The chain employs TRBV6-1 and TRBJ1-2; D not certain. Per germline, CDR1 MNHNS and CDR2 SASEGT. Between the trimmed V and J ends, which lost 0 bases and 0 bases, there was a span of 8 bases. CDR3 length equals 15 residues. The DNA for the CDR3 is TGTGCCAGCAGTGAAGCGATCACAGCTAACTATGGCTACACCTTC. Translating it yields CASSEAITANYGYTF.

Comments on this clonotype: Mismatch with germline at one junction end may stem from a read error. V gene TRBV2 combines with J gene TRBJ2-1, with D tentatively TRBD2 (5 bases). The CDR3 consists of 12 residues. Germline values: CDR1 SNHLY, CDR2 FYNNEI. The CDR3 DNA reads TGTGCCAGCAACGGAGGATTCAATGAGCGGTTCTTC. This gives the protein CASNGGFNERFF.

V gene TRBV21-1 combines with J gene TRBJ1-5; no check of the table's D call, TRBD1, against the DNA was made. TRBV21-1 corresponds to a pseudogene. This CDR3 region has 14 residues. In nucleotides, the CDR3 is TGTGCCAGCAAGGACAGGGATAGCAATCAGCCCCAGCATTTT. Protein product: CASKDRDSNQPQHF.

In its sample, this clonotype was seen once. V gene TRBV5-1 combines with J gene TRBJ1-6; a weak D match, TRBD1 (6 bases). Looked up from germline, CDR1 is SGHRS and CDR2 is YFSETQ. With 2 bases removed from V and 7 bases from J, the gap between germline ends came to 13 bases. The CDR3 has 15 amino acids. The CDR3 spells CASSFSDSTNSPLHF. CDR3 DNA: TGCGCCAGCAGCTTTTCGGACAGTACGAATTCACCCCTCCACTTT.

This clonotype was observed a handful of times. The J gene is TRBJ2-5, the V gene TRBV20-1; D is possibly TRBD1 (6 bases). Germline V gene sequence: CDR1 DFQATT, CDR2 SNEGSKA (reference sequence). This CDR3 contains 16 residues. V shed 3 bases and J shed 7 bases, with 24 bases lying between them. CDR3 in amino acids: CSASPRSGDLVGTQYF. Here the CDR3 DNA reads TGCAGTGCTAGTCCTCGGTCAGGGGATCTTGTGGGGACCCAGTACTTC.

This clonotype occurred once. V gene TRBV12-3 or TRBV12-4 combines with J gene TRBJ2-3; TRBD1 aligns across 10 bases. The CDR3 length is 16 residues. J lost 11 bases, V lost 5 bases, and 16 bases had no gene match. In nucleotides, the CDR3 is TGTGCCAGCAGTCCGAGGGGGGGGACAGGGGCTCGGGAGCAGTATTTT. It is translated as CASSPRGGTGAREQYF.

This clonotype was picked up a small number of times. V gene TRBV5-1 combines with J gene TRBJ2-1, with 9 bases identical to TRBD1. Losses at the gene ends were 4 bases for V and 6 bases for J; bases not matched to a gene: 8. CDR3 length: 15 residues. In germline, CDR1 is SGHRS, CDR2 YFSETQ. CDR3 amino acids: CASSAGQGNLNEQFF. CDR3 in DNA: TGCGCCAGCAGCGCGGGACAGGGAAATCTCAATGAGCAGTTCTTC.

The chain joins TRBV4-1 to TRBJ2-5, with D uncertain. Trimming shortened V by 1 base and J by 1 base, and 7 bases separated the two germline ends. Germline assignment: CDR1 MGHRA and CDR2 YSYEKL. The CDR3 spans 14 residues. CDR3 nucleotides: TGCGCCAGCAGCCAAGGTCCTACCCAAGAGACCCAGTACTTC. Its translation is CASSQGPTQETQYF.

A few counts support this clonotype. The chain has TRBV28 and TRBJ1-4; D call uncertain. Germline V gene sequence: CDR1 MDHEN, CDR2 SYDVKM. Trimming shortened V by 5 bases and J by 7 bases, and 2 bases separated the two germline ends. The CDR3 totals 10 residues. Here the CDR3 reads CASSGEKLFF. CDR3 DNA sequence: TGTGCCAGCAGTGGTGAAAAACTGTTTTTT.

This clonotype showed up just a few times. The chain couples TRBV25-1 to TRBJ1-5, with D possibly being TRBD1 (5 bases). The CDR3 spans 14 residues. The V gene's germline CDR1 is MGHDK and CDR2 SYGVNS. Trimming removed 5 bases from V and 6 bases from J, with 14 bases in between. The CDR3 spells CASSPGAGLQPQHF. CDR3 coding DNA: TGTGCCAGCAGTCCCGGGGCAGGGCTTCAGCCCCAGCATTTT.

This chain joins TRBV18 and TRBJ2-3; maybe TRBD1 (5 bases). Germline V gene data show CDR1 as KGHSH and CDR2 as LQKENI. This CDR3 comprises 16 residues. V dropped 3 bases and J dropped 0 bases, with 13 bases sitting between them. CDR3 region: CASSPSSGRSTDTQYF. The CDR3 nucleotides read TGTGCCAGCTCACCGTCATCAGGGCGAAGCACAGATACGCAGTATTTT.

This clonotype was seen a single time. The J gene is TRBJ1-2, the V gene TRBV2; the D gene is possibly TRBD1 (5 bases). Trimming pared 5 bases from V and 4 bases from J, leaving 17 bases between. Germline V gene data show CDR1 as SNHLY and CDR2 as FYNNEI. CDR3 length: 15 residues. CDR3 sequence reads: CASSQTVDISYGYTF. The CDR3, as DNA: TGTGCCAGCAGTCAAACTGTGGACATAAGCTATGGCTACACCTTC.

The chain combines TRBV5-1 with TRBJ2-7; D may correspond to TRBD1 or TRBD2 (5 bases each). CDR3 length equals 15 residues. Germline V gives CDR1 SGHRS, CDR2 YFSETQ. Trimming removed 4 bases from V and 1 base from J, with 15 bases in between. The CDR3 loop is CASSKGDGESYEQYF. DNA of the CDR3: TGCGCCAGCAGCAAAGGGGACGGGGAATCCTACGAGCAGTACTTC.

The CDR3 loop is CASSVGGQIGSPLHF. The CDR3 bases are TGTGCCAGCAGTGTTGGGGGACAAATCGGTTCACCCCTCCACTTT. The chain employs TRBV6-1 and TRBJ1-6; D is possibly TRBD1 (6 bases). The CDR3 covers 15 residues. V was shortened by 4 bases and J by 9 bases, with 16 bases between the two germline ends. Germline CDR1 reads MNHNS; CDR2 reads SASEGT.

The genes are TRBV27 and TRBJ2-7; no clear D gene. The CDR3 is 13 residues long. The ends were cut back, 2 bases at V and 7 bases at J, with 12 bases in the middle. From germline, CDR1 is MNHEY and CDR2 SMNVEV (reference sequence). CDR3 protein: CASSLKPYNEQYF. In nucleotides, the CDR3 is TGTGCCAGCAGTTTAAAGCCGTACAATGAGCAGTACTTC.

V gene TRBV4-1 combines with J gene TRBJ2-7, with 10 bases identical to TRBD2. The DNA end is more similar to TRBJ2-5, so the J call may be wrong. This CDR3 region has 15 residues. CDR1 is MGHRA and CDR2 is YSYEKL in the germline V gene. CDR3 DNA sequence: TGCGCCAGCAGCCGGGCTAGCGGGGGAAGAGAGACCCAGTACTTC. Protein: CASSRASGGRETQYF.

The chain is built from TRBV2 and TRBJ1-4; D gene uncertain. Per the germline V gene, CDR1 is SNHLY and CDR2 is FYNNEI. V gave up 5 bases and J gave up 4 bases, with 11 bases separating them. The CDR3 consists of 14 residues. In nucleotides, the CDR3 is TGTGCCAGCAGTCAGGAGTCGATTAATGAAAAACTGTTTTTT. The encoded protein is CASSQESINEKLFF.

The V gene is TRBV18, the J gene TRBJ1-6, with D hard to call. CDR1 is KGHSH, CDR2 LQKENI, per germline. Trimming left V 6 bases short and J 7 bases short, with 10 bases between. This CDR3 has 13 amino acids. CDR3 DNA: TGTGCCAGCTCGCGGGAGAACAATTCACCCCTCCACTTT. Its protein product is CASSRENNSPLHF.

This clonotype was picked up many times. The V gene is TRBV6-2 or TRBV6-3, the J gene TRBJ2-7, with TRBD1 identical over 7 bases. V trimming: 6 bases; J trimming: 5 bases; junction bases outside the gene matches: 13. Looked up from germline, CDR1 is MNHEY and CDR2 is SVGEGT. The CDR3 spans 15 residues. CDR3 nucleotide sequence: TGTGCCAGCAGATCGCCGGGACAGTGGGGGAACGAGCAGTACTTC. This codes for CASRSPGQWGNEQYF.

The genes are TRBV6-5 and TRBJ2-1; TRBD2 matches 7 bases. With V trimmed by 4 bases and J by 3 bases, 12 bases remained unmatched. The CDR3 totals 17 residues. Per germline, CDR1 MNHEY and CDR2 SVGAGI. This chain's CDR3 is CASSSPRVGGGYNEQFF. The CDR3 DNA reads TGTGCCAGCAGTTCACCCCGTGTGGGCGGGGGCTACAATGAGCAGTTCTTC.

This chain uses TRBV20-1 with TRBJ2-2, with 8 bases lining up with TRBD2. The CDR3 has 15 residues. Germline lookup yields CDR1 DFQATT and CDR2 SNEGSKA (reference sequence). V was pared by 3 bases and J by 0 bases, with 3 bases of the junction left unmatched. In DNA form, the CDR3 reads TGCAGTGCTAGCCGGGGGGGTACGAACACCGGGGAGCTGTTTTTT. It is translated as CSASRGGTNTGELFF.

V gene TRBV3-1 combines with J gene TRBJ2-5; D unclear. CDR3 length: 14 residues. Per the germline V gene, CDR1 is LGHDT and CDR2 is YNNKEL (reference sequence). V gave up 1 base and J gave up 1 base, with 7 bases separating them. The CDR3 loop is CASSQGISQETQYF. The CDR3 DNA follows: TGTGCCAGCAGCCAAGGAATAAGCCAAGAGACCCAGTACTTC.